This T cell receptor (beta chain) derives from a study of shared clonotypes between healthy human individuals. Overall study context: Those who served as donors were a couple of women and three men between the ages of 18 and 49. CD8 memory received one plate per donor, CD8 naive two, CD4 memory three and CD4 naive three.

Profiling relied on immunoSEQ multiplex PCR, and the TCRdb table lists in-frame clones only, not all of them. The sample consists of 2,500,000 or so clones, approximately 90% of them appearing once. Naive CD45RA+ and memory CD45RA-negative subsets were split from CD4+ cells. V dropped 6 bases and J dropped 4 bases, with 17 bases sitting between them. Germline CDR1 and CDR2: MDHEN and SYDVKM. The CDR3 runs 15 residues. The sample was naive CD4+ T cells from PBMCs. Subset given: CD45RA+ positively selected. The J gene is TRBJ2-3, the V gene TRBV28, with a weak D call TRBD1 (6 bases). This TCR derives from a man between 18 and 35 years old in good health. Some clones in this sample may be carry-over from other donors' samples. CDR3 residues: CASRQGTLRADTQYF. As DNA, the CDR3 is TGTGCCAGCAGACAAGGGACACTGAGGGCAGATACGCAGTATTTT.